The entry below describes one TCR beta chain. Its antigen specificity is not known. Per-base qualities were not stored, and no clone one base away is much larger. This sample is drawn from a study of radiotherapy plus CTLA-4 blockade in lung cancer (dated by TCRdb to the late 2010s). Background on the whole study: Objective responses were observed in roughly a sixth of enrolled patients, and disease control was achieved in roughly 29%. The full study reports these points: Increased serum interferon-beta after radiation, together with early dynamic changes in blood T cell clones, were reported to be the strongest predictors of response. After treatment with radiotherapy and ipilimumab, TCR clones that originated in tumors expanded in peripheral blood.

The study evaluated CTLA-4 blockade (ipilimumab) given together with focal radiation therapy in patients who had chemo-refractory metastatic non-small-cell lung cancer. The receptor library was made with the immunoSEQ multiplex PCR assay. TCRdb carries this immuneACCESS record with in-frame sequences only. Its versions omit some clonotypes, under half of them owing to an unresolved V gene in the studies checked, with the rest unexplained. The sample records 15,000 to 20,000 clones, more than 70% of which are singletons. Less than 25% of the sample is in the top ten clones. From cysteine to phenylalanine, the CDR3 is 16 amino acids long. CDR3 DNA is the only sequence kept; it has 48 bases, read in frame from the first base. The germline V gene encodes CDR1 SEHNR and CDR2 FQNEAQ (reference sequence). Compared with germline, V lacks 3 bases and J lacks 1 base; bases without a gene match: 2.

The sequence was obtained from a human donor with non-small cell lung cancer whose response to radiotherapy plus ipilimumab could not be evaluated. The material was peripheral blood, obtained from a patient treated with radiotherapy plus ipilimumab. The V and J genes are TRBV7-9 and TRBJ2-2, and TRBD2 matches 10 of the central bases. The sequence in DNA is TGTGCCAGCAGCTTCGTAGCGGGGGGGAACACCGGGGAGCTGTTTTTT. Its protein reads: CASSFVAGGNTGELFF. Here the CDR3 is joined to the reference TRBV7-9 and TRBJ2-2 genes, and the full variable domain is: DTGVSQNPRHKITKRGQNVTFRCDPISEHNRLYWYRQTLGQGPEFLTYFQNEAQLEKSRLLSDRFSAERPKGSFSTLEIQRTEQGDSAMYLCASSFVAGGNTGELFFGEGSRLTVL.